Sequencing of this TCR beta chain was carried out in a study of tumor-infiltrating lymphocytes in localized non-small cell lung cancer. At the level of the study: Patients included smokers and never-smokers with various histologies, some sampled after neoadjuvant chemotherapy.

V gave up 4 bases and J gave up 3 bases, with 17 bases separating them. This CDR3 contains 15 residues. In the case of this clone: Its antigen is currently unknown.

Clones were sequenced by immunoSEQ multiplex PCR, and TCRdb holds only the in-frame ones, with some missing. The repertoire holds roughly 15,000 clones, with approximately 70% as singletons. General study findings and limits: Tumor T-cell fraction from TCR sequencing was not associated with recurrence-free survival (p = 0.61). Different pieces of the same tissue went to different assays, confounding technical variation with intratumor heterogeneity. IM1 and IM2 tumors showed no difference in T-cell fraction.

Sequenced input: lung tumor tissue. The receptor's source is a human donor with non-small cell lung cancer. The chain carries TRBV5-3 and TRBJ2-7, with D perhaps given as TRBD1 or TRBD2 (6 bases each). TRBV5-3 carries the ORF label, with uncertain function. CDR3 bases: TGTGCCAGAAGCGGGTTGGGGGGCACCTACTACGAGCAGTACTTC. Amino acids: CARSGLGGTYYEQYF.